Shown below are 3 T cell receptor beta chains from a single sample sequenced in a study of blood T cell repertoires in COVID-19. TCRdb keeps only in-frame clones here, not all; method: immunoSEQ multiplex PCR. The sample lists under 300,000 clones, more than 70% occurring once. The sequenced sample consisted of peripheral blood. All receptors derive from a woman aged 40-49 years who had recovered from COVID-19.

To note about this clone: One junction end disagrees with the germline gene, perhaps due to a read error. This chain connects TRBV7-7 to TRBJ2-1, with TRBD2 matching over 10 bases. Germline-derived CDR1 and CDR2 are SSHAT and FNYEAQ (reference sequence). This CDR3 has 19 residues. CDR3 residues: CASSPHRTSGNSPYNEQFF. The CDR3 DNA reads as TGTGCTAGCAGCCCGCACCGTACTAGCGGGAATAGCCCTTACAATGAGCAGTTCTTC.

The V and J genes are TRBV5-6 and TRBJ2-5; D is ambiguous. This CDR3 has 14 amino acids. Germline CDR1 is SGHDT and CDR2 is YYEEEE. Trimming shortened V by 2 bases and J by 1 base, and 9 bases separated the two germline ends. The CDR3 coding sequence is TGTGCCAGCAGCTTCGGCGGCCTCCAAGAGACCCAGTACTTC. Its translation is CASSFGGLQETQYF.

The chain employs TRBV12-5 and TRBJ2-1; TRBD2 is a possible D gene (6 bases). The CDR3 length is 15 residues. V lost 4 bases, J lost 8 bases, and 18 bases lay in between. Per germline, CDR1 LGHNT and CDR2 FRNRAP. The CDR3 loop is CASGSQGGTQDEQFF. The CDR3 coding sequence is TGTGCTAGTGGTTCCCAAGGCGGGACCCAGGATGAGCAGTTCTTC. The full variable domain, rest sourced from reference TRBV12-5 and TRBJ2-1, is DARVTQTPRHKVTEMGQEVTMRCQPILGHNTVFWYRQTMMQGLELLAYFRNRAPLDDSGMPKDRFSAEMPDATLATLKIQPSEPRDSAVYFCASGSQGGTQDEQFFGPGTRLTVL.